The entry below describes one T cell receptor beta chain. Its cognate antigen is unknown. A much larger clonotype is one base distant, so this may be a read error. Total RNA amounting to 500 ng was the source from which TCR beta cDNA was made with a constant-region primer. Modified slightly, ARM-PCR produced TCR beta libraries over three nested multiplex PCR rounds. Running 9 to 11 cycles apiece, the first two PCR rounds relied on TRBV1-TRBV30 forward primers together with a C-beta reverse primer. Via MiXCR, TCRdb re-called the multiplex PCR reads, giving one row per CDR3 protein. The profile shows around 54,000 distinct CDR3 sequences, roughly 77% of them singletons. The data belong to a study of tumor-infiltrating lymphocytes in primary liver carcinoma. Overall study results and limits: Tumors carried a top-250-clone fraction significantly exceeding that of blood (p = 0.039).

This CDR3 has 14 residues. Germline CDR1 SEHNR, CDR2 FQNEAQ (reference sequence). V lost 3 bases, J lost 1 base, and 9 bases lay in between. Unsorted bulk tissue, about 18-31 mg of it, served as the source for co-extraction of RNA and DNA. Material: liver tumor tissue from sampling region 2. As for subset: tumor region T2, inferior pole. The gene calls are TRBV7-9 and TRBJ2-5; D call uncertain. This TCR was sampled from a man aged 40-55 years with primary liver carcinoma and hepatitis B virus infection. The CDR3 reads CASSFQYLQETQYF. The CDR3 bases are TGTGCCAGCAGCTTCCAATATCTCCAAGAGACCCAGTACTTC.